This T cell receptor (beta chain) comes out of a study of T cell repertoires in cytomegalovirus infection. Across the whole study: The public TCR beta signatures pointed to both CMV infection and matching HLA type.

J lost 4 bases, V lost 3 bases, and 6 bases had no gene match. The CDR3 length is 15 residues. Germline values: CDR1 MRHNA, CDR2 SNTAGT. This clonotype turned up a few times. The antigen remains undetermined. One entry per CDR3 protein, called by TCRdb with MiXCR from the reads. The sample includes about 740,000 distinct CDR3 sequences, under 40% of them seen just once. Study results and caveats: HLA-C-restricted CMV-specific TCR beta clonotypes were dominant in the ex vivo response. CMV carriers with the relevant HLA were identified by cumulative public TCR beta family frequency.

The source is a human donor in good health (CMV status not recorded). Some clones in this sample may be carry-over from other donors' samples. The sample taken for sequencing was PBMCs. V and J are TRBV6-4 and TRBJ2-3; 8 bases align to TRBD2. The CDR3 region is CASSESGGAPDTQYF. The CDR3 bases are TGTGCCAGCAGTGAGTCGGGGGGGGCCCCAGATACGCAGTATTTT.